These T cell receptor beta chains were read from a single sample in a study of blood T cells in healthy people across ages. Using its own MiXCR run on the 5' RACE reads, TCRdb lists one record per CDR3 protein. The table has some 1.4 million distinct CDR3 sequences, about 43% seen once. Sequencing input: blood. The receptors come from a woman younger than 35 in good health. CDR3s include the opening cysteine and the closing phenylalanine or tryptophan. A D gene is named only where the DNA matches it firmly. Clone sizes are given selectively: once, few, many, or a class where the clone is expanded.

size	length	J	V	D	CDR3	DNA
NA	15	TRBJ1-2	TRBV4-2	TRBD1	CASSQDRQGAYGYTF	TGTGCCAGCAGCCAAGATCGACAGGGGGCATATGGCTACACCTTC
few	17	TRBJ2-5	TRBV11-2	TRBD2	CASSLGVQRGRQETQYF	TGTGCCAGCAGCTTAGGGGTCCAGCGGGGGAGACAAGAGACCCAGTACTTC
once	15	TRBJ2-1	TRBV29-1	TRBD1	CSVGGPGQGLDEQFF	TGCAGCGTCGGAGGCCCGGGACAGGGATTGGATGAGCAGTTCTTC
NA	15	TRBJ2-7	TRBV7-8	TRBD1	CASSLMGTGGYEQYF	TGTGCCAGCAGCTTAATGGGGACAGGGGGATACGAGCAGTACTTC
few	15	TRBJ2-7	TRBV20-1	TRBD1	CSATSLGTGDYEQYF	TGCAGTGCTACCAGCCTCGGGACAGGGGACTACGAGCAGTACTTC
once	16	TRBJ2-3	TRBV7-8	NA	CASSDWSGRGPDTQYF	TGTGCCAGCAGTGACTGGTCGGGCCGGGGCCCAGATACGCAGTATTTT
NA	17	TRBJ2-5	TRBV6-2/TRBV6-3	TRBD2	CASSSGTSGRVTETQYF	TGTGCCAGCAGTTCCGGGACTAGCGGGAGGGTAACAGAGACCCAGTACTTC
NA	15	TRBJ2-5	TRBV2	TRBD2	CASSETTSEKETQYF	TGTGCCAGCAGTGAGACGACTAGCGAGAAAGAGACCCAGTACTTC
few	13	TRBJ1-4	TRBV14	NA	CASSPLPSEKLFF	TGTGCCAGCAGCCCCCTCCCGAGTGAAAAACTGTTTTTT
few	18	TRBJ1-2	TRBV5-1	TRBD1	CASSQTGTGGNRNYGYTF	TGCGCCAGCAGCCAAACCGGGACAGGGGGCAACCGTAACTATGGCTACACCTTC
NA	20	TRBJ2-4	TRBV10-1	TRBD1	CASSDRSDRVSLLTKNIQYF	TGCGCCAGCAGTGACCGATCGGACAGGGTATCCCTGCTCACCAAAAACATTCAGTACTTC
NA	18	TRBJ2-7	TRBV18	TRBD2	CASSRRPSGSLGSYEQYF	TGTGCCAGCTCCAGAAGGCCCAGCGGGAGTTTAGGATCCTACGAGCAGTACTTC
NA	13	TRBJ1-2	TRBV28	NA	CASSSIQGYGYTF	TGTGCCAGCAGTTCCATCCAGGGCTATGGCTACACCTTC
NA	14	TRBJ1-5	TRBV18	NA	CASSPQGGSQPQHF	TGTGCCAGCTCACCACAGGGGGGGTCTCAGCCCCAGCATTTT
many	13	TRBJ2-1	TRBV29-1	NA	CSVRDTPYNEQFF	TGCAGCGTTAGGGACACCCCATACAATGAGCAGTTCTTC
NA	14	TRBJ2-7	TRBV27	NA	CASSPRTETYEQYF	TGTGCCAGCAGCCCCCGGACCGAAACCTACGAGCAGTACTTC
NA	16	TRBJ2-1	TRBV10-3	NA	CAISESRGGEINEQFF	TGTGCCATCAGTGAGTCCAGGGGGGGGGAGATCAATGAGCAGTTCTTC
NA	13	TRBJ2-5	TRBV30	TRBD2	CAWDRLAEETQYF	TGTGCCTGGGACAGACTAGCGGAAGAGACCCAGTACTTC
NA	14	TRBJ1-1	TRBV20-1	TRBD1	CSARGARGDTEAFF	TGCAGTGCTAGAGGAGCCAGGGGGGACACTGAAGCTTTCTTT
NA	15	TRBJ1-2	TRBV5-6	TRBD1	CASSPKQGRLYGYTF	TGTGCCAGCAGCCCAAAACAGGGGCGCCTCTATGGCTACACCTTC
NA	14	TRBJ2-7	TRBV20-1	NA	CSASSGSSAYEQYF	TGCAGTGCTAGTAGTGGGAGTAGCGCCTACGAGCAGTACTTC
NA	8	TRBJ1-2	TRBV20-1	NA	CRGAGYTF	TGCCGGGGGGCTGGCTACACCTTC
few	14	TRBJ2-3	TRBV7-2	NA	CASSLALGLDTQYF	TGTGCCAGCAGCTTAGCGCTCGGTTTAGATACGCAGTATTTT
NA	13	TRBJ2-3	TRBV30	NA	CAWGRDNTDTQYF	TGTGCCTGGGGGCGGGACAACACAGATACGCAGTATTTT
NA	17	TRBJ2-7	TRBV11-1	TRBD1	CASSRTTTGGTPYEQYF	TGTGCCAGCAGCCGGACGACTACAGGGGGAACTCCCTACGAGCAGTACTTC
NA	16	TRBJ2-7	TRBV7-2	TRBD2	CASSHHGTSGKSEQYF	TGTGCCAGCAGTCACCACGGGACTAGCGGGAAGAGTGAGCAGTACTTC
NA	16	TRBJ2-3	TRBV7-6	NA	CASSLLPGLGTDTQYF	TGTGCCAGCAGCTTACTGCCGGGACTCGGCACAGATACGCAGTATTTT
few	18	TRBJ2-7	TRBV21-1	NA	CASSKFGSRDRGSYEQYF	TGTGCCAGCAGCAAATTCGGGTCGAGGGACAGGGGCTCCTACGAGCAGTACTTC
NA	17	TRBJ2-3	TRBV7-8	TRBD2	CASSSNPGLAKTDTQYF	TGTGCCAGCAGCTCGAACCCGGGACTAGCGAAAACAGATACGCAGTATTTT
NA	17	TRBJ2-7	TRBV4-1	TRBD2	CASSQASLAGLAYEQYF	TGCGCCAGCAGCCAAGCGTCTCTAGCGGGACTCGCCTACGAGCAGTACTTC
NA	14	TRBJ1-5	TRBV6-6	NA	CASSYGRDNQPQHF	TGTGCCAGCAGTTACGGCAGGGACAATCAGCCCCAGCATTTT
NA	14	TRBJ1-6	TRBV12-3/TRBV12-4	NA	CASKSTGYNSPLHF	TGTGCCAGCAAGTCCACAGGTTATAATTCACCCCTCCACTTT
few	13	TRBJ2-7	TRBV29-1	NA	CSVVSREGYEQYF	TGCAGCGTTGTTTCCAGGGAAGGCTACGAGCAGTACTTC
few	14	TRBJ1-5	TRBV18	TRBD1	CASSPGTGSQPQHF	TGTGCCAGCTCACCAGGGACAGGGAGCCAGCCCCAGCATTTT
few	15	TRBJ1-5	TRBV25-1	NA	CASSGWVGGNQPQHF	TGTGCCAGCAGTGGGTGGGTTGGGGGCAATCAGCCCCAGCATTTT
NA	16	TRBJ1-6	TRBV9	TRBD1	CASSAMDRGLNSPLHF	TGTGCCAGCAGCGCGATGGACAGGGGGCTTAATTCACCCCTCCACTTT
NA	17	TRBJ2-1	TRBV5-6	TRBD2	CASSESSGTSGGVKQFF	TGTGCCAGCAGCGAGTCGTCCGGGACTAGCGGAGGTGTGAAGCAGTTCTTC
NA	16	TRBJ1-2	TRBV3-1	NA	CVSSQVLTGANYGYTF	TGTGTCAGCAGCCAAGTCCTTACAGGAGCTAACTATGGCTACACCTTC
many	16	TRBJ2-3	TRBV5-1	NA	CASSLSTSLSTDTQYF	TGCGCCAGCAGCTTGTCCACTAGCCTAAGCACAGATACGCAGTATTTT
NA	16	TRBJ2-3	TRBV5-1	NA	CASSPAGGGAKDTQYF	TGCGCCAGCAGCCCGGCTGGAGGGGGCGCGAAAGATACGCAGTATTTT
once	11	TRBJ2-5	TRBV7-9	NA	CASTVGETQYF	TGTGCCAGCACTGTTGGGGAGACCCAGTACTTC
NA	16	TRBJ1-5	TRBV6-2/TRBV6-3	TRBD1	CASSYSSGQGYQPQHF	TGTGCCAGCAGTTACTCGAGTGGACAGGGGTATCAGCCCCAGCATTTT
NA	15	TRBJ1-5	TRBV6-2/TRBV6-3	NA	CASSYSPSRNQPQHF	TGTGCCAGCAGTTACTCCCCAAGTCGCAATCAGCCCCAGCATTTT
NA	13	TRBJ2-7	TRBV28	TRBD2	CASRDGTTNEQYF	TGTGCCAGCAGGGACGGGACTACAAATGAGCAGTACTTC
NA	13	TRBJ2-7	TRBV21-1	NA	CATTGTSGYEQYF	TGTGCCACCACCGGGACTAGTGGGTACGAGCAGTACTTC
NA	14	TRBJ2-3	TRBV4-3	NA	CASSQVGVGNPQYF	TGCGCCAGCAGCCAAGTTGGTGTAGGAAACCCGCAGTATTTT
few	11	TRBJ2-7	TRBV2	NA	CASRDYYEQYF	TGTGCCAGCAGGGACTACTACGAGCAGTACTTC
NA	17	TRBJ2-3	TRBV3-1	TRBD1	CASSQEGTGGGSDTQYF	TGTGCCAGCAGCCAAGAGGGGACAGGGGGCGGCTCAGATACGCAGTATTTT
NA	13	TRBJ2-1	TRBV7-3	TRBD1	CASSLWTGTDQFF	TGTGCCAGCAGCCTATGGACAGGGACTGACCAGTTCTTC
NA	16	TRBJ2-1	TRBV4-2	TRBD2	CASKRTSGENDNEQFF	TGTGCCAGCAAAAGGACTAGCGGGGAGAACGACAATGAGCAGTTCTTC
few	14	TRBJ1-5	TRBV6-5	NA	CASSYSQPDQPQHF	TGTGCCAGCAGTTACTCCCAGCCAGATCAGCCCCAGCATTTT
NA	15	TRBJ1-2	TRBV5-1	NA	CASSFDTGRGYGYTF	TGCGCCAGCAGCTTCGATACAGGGCGGGGCTATGGCTACACCTTC